The rows below give T cell receptor beta chains drawn from one sample of a study of early T cells in non-severe SARS-CoV-2 infection. One entry per CDR3 protein results from TCRdb running MiXCR on the 5' RACE reads. The table shows about 68,000 distinct CDR3 sequences, with 9.5% to 15% occurring only once. The sequenced material came from whole blood. Receptors originate from an adult who was a healthcare worker with PCR-confirmed SARS-CoV-2 infection or an uninfected control (not recorded which). Both conserved end residues are part of each CDR3. Fields, in order: V gene, D gene, clone size, CDR3 length, J gene, CDR3 DNA, CDR3 protein. D genes are given only for firm matches. The size field is filled for only some rows; it gives once, few, many or a size class.

TRBV29-1	NA	many	13	TRBJ1-1	TGCAGCGTTGTGCATTTCATGAACACTGAAGCTTTCTTT	CSVVHFMNTEAFF
TRBV7-9	NA	many	15	TRBJ1-1	TGTGCCAGCAGCTCAAGGGGGGGTATGAACACTGAAGCTTTCTTT	CASSSRGGMNTEAFF
TRBV6-1	NA	many	17	TRBJ1-4	TGTGCCAGCAGTGCCGGATGGGGACGGGGTGAGAATGAAAAACTGTTTTTT	CASSAGWGRGENEKLFF
TRBV7-9	TRBD1	NA	16	TRBJ2-7	TGTGCCAGCAGCTTATATCGTCCGGGACAGAGGTACGAGCAGTACTTC	CASSLYRPGQRYEQYF
TRBV20-1	NA	few	14	TRBJ1-6	TGCAGTGCTAAACAGAACTCCTATAATTCACCCCTCCACTTT	CSAKQNSYNSPLHF
TRBV9	NA	NA	15	TRBJ2-3	TGTGCCAGCAGCGTAGAGGGTATGGTGGGGGATACGCAGTATTTT	CASSVEGMVGDTQYF
TRBV12-3/TRBV12-4	NA	NA	14	TRBJ2-3	TGTGCCAGCAGTTTGCTAGGAAGCACAGATACGCAGTATTTT	CASSLLGSTDTQYF
TRBV6-1	NA	NA	16	TRBJ2-5	TGTGCCAGCAGTGATTGGACAGCTAAATTGAAAGAGACCCAGTACTTC	CASSDWTAKLKETQYF
TRBV20-1	NA	NA	13	TRBJ1-1	TGCAGTGCTGCGGGGGGAGCTAACACTGAAGCTTTCTTT	CSAAGGANTEAFF
TRBV12-3/TRBV12-4	NA	NA	12	TRBJ1-2	TGTGCCAGCAGTTTGGAGTACTATGGCTACACCTTC	CASSLEYYGYTF
TRBV7-8	TRBD1	NA	14	TRBJ1-1	TGTGCCAGCAGCTTAGGACAGGGGAACACTGAAGCTTTCTTT	CASSLGQGNTEAFF
TRBV9	NA	NA	16	TRBJ1-3	TGTGCCAGCAGCGTTCCAGGGTGGATCTCTGGAAACACCATATATTTT	CASSVPGWISGNTIYF
TRBV11-2	TRBD1	NA	16	TRBJ2-1	TGTGCCAGCAGCTCGCCGGGACAGGGGGCCTACAATGAGCAGTTCTTC	CASSSPGQGAYNEQFF
TRBV9	TRBD2	NA	14	TRBJ2-2	TGTGCCAGCGCCGGGACTAGCGGTACCGGGGAGCTGTTTTTT	CASAGTSGTGELFF
TRBV29-1	NA	NA	14	TRBJ1-1	TGCAGCGAAGGGGGACCGTACGGGGACACTGAAGCTTTCTTT	CSEGGPYGDTEAFF
TRBV5-5	NA	many	16	TRBJ1-1	TGTGCCAGCAGACATACTCAGGGAGGTTGGGACACTGAAGCTTTCTTT	CASRHTQGGWDTEAFF
TRBV27	TRBD1	many	12	TRBJ1-5	TGTGCCAGCAGGACAGGGAAATGGCCCCAGCATTTT	CASRTGKWPQHF
TRBV6-1	NA	many	12	TRBJ2-2	TGTGCCAGCAGTGAAGCCTGGGGGGAGCTGTTTTTT	CASSEAWGELFF
TRBV6-2/TRBV6-3	TRBD2	many	16	TRBJ2-1	TGTGCCAGCAGTTACACGGGACTAGCGGGGAACAATGAGCAGTTCTTC	CASSYTGLAGNNEQFF
TRBV29-1	NA	NA	14	TRBJ1-2	TGCAGCGTTGAAGACTGGGCCAGCGGCTATGGCTACACCTTC	CSVEDWASGYGYTF
TRBV11-3	NA	NA	14	TRBJ2-3	TGTGCCAGCAGCAGTGCAGGGCCGACAGATACGCAGTATTTT	CASSSAGPTDTQYF
TRBV3-1	NA	many	15	TRBJ2-7	TGTGCCAGCAGCCAAACTGACAGGCCGCCTGACGAGCAGTACTTC	CASSQTDRPPDEQYF